This T cell receptor (beta chain) was sequenced in a study of blood T cell repertoires in COVID-19. TCRdb keeps only in-frame clones here, not all; method: immunoSEQ multiplex PCR. This table holds approximately 250,000 clones, around 88% found once. V trimming: 3 bases; J trimming: 4 bases; junction bases outside the gene matches: 0. Per germline, CDR1 LGHNA and CDR2 YSLEER. The CDR3 covers 14 residues. The study recruited people aged 18 to 89 years across about two dozen US areas. Researchers sorted participants into cohorts using their self-reported clinical history. Sequencing was performed on PBMCs or T cells enriched from blood (not recorded which). The clonotype originates from a woman in her twenties or thirties who had recovered from COVID-19. The chain couples TRBV4-3 to TRBJ2-5; 12 bases agree with TRBD1. The CDR3 sequence is CASSQGQGAETQYF. In DNA form, the CDR3 reads TGCGCCAGCAGCCAGGGACAGGGGGCAGAGACCCAGTACTTC.